This T cell receptor beta chain was captured in a study of cytomegalovirus exposure and HLA in healthy donors. The study's findings and limits: Association of a missense DCLRE1C variant with TCR beta V- and J-gene trimming was reported in a later analysis. With high specificity and sensitivity, the classifier reportedly diagnosed cytomegalovirus status.

The CDR3 covers 17 residues. J gave up 2 bases and V 1 base, and 7 bases lay outside the gene matches. CDR1 and CDR2 (germline): MGHRA, YSYEKL. The study ran its PCR with 60 Vbeta and 13 Jbeta primers. In the source study's methods: A later analysis counted approximately 88 million unique TCR beta chains, some 10 million shared. The method was immunoSEQ multiplex PCR; TCRdb's version includes in-frame clones alone and lacks a portion of them. Clone size and the V and J calls come from that table; the DNA yielded D and trimming. The sample has 200,000 or so clones; about 88% are singletons. This clone has only one observation. The antigen is undetermined.

The clonotype was recovered from a girl under three years old in good health and CMV-seronegative. Sequencing was done on a sample of PBMCs. The chain is built from TRBV4-1 and TRBJ1-4; TRBD1 agrees at 7 bases. CDR3 amino acids: CASSQGGPTGTNEKLFF. CDR3 coding DNA: TGCGCCAGCAGCCAAGGGGGACCGACAGGGACTAATGAAAAACTGTTTTTT.